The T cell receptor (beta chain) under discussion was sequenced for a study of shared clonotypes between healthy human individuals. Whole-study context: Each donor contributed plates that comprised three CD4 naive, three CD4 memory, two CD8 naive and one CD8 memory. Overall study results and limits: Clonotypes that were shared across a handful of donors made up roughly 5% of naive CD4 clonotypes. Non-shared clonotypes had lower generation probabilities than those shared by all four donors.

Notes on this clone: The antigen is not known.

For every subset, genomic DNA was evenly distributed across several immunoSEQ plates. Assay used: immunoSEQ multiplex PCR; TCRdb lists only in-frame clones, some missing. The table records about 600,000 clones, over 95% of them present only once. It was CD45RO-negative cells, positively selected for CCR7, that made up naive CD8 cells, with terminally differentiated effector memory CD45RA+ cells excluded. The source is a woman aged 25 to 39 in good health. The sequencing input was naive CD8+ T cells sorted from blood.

The CDR3 region is CASSESQNSNQPQHF. CDR3 DNA: TGTGCCAGCAGTGAATCCCAGAATAGCAATCAGCCCCAGCATTTT. The chain couples TRBV25-1 to TRBJ1-5, with unresolved D. The V end lost 1 base, the J end lost 0 bases, and 7 bases lay between the germline ends. The germline gives CDR1 MGHDK, CDR2 SYGVNS. The CDR3 is 15 residues long. Using reference TRBV25-1 and TRBJ1-5 for the parts outside the CDR3, the full variable domain is EADIYQTPRYLVIGTGKKITLECSQTMGHDKMYWYQQDPGMELHLIHYSYGVNSTEKGDLSSESTVSRIRTEHFPLTLESARPSHTSQYLCASSESQNSNQPQHFGDGTRLSIL.